Listed below are T cell receptor beta chains from one sample, sequenced in a study of radiotherapy plus CTLA-4 blockade in lung cancer. Measured with immunoSEQ multiplex PCR; TCRdb has only the in-frame clones, and not every one. The table includes tens of thousands of clones, 70% to 80% detected once. Specimen: peripheral blood, collected from a patient treated with radiotherapy plus ipilimumab. The receptors derive from a human donor with non-small cell lung cancer who had a complete response to radiotherapy plus ipilimumab. The conserved cysteine and the conserved F or W are not part of the CDR3 here. D genes are given only for firm matches. Rows may omit the clone size; those that give it use once, few, many or a size class.

cdr3_aa: ASRTGGPSADTQY
d_call: TRBD2
clone_size: -
j_call: TRBJ2-3
v_call: TRBV5-4

cdr3_aa: ASSLNRGSGRTDTQY
d_call: TRBD2
clone_size: once
j_call: TRBJ2-3
v_call: TRBV7-9

cdr3_aa: ASSLVSGTVDYT
d_call: TRBD1
clone_size: once
j_call: TRBJ1-2
v_call: TRBV5-6

cdr3_aa: ASSLEYSGRGGNTEAF
d_call: -
clone_size: -
j_call: TRBJ1-1
v_call: TRBV7-6

cdr3_aa: ASSFGQALRDTGELF
d_call: TRBD1
clone_size: -
j_call: TRBJ2-2
v_call: TRBV5-4

cdr3_aa: ASSLLARKVTEAF
d_call: -
clone_size: -
j_call: TRBJ1-1
v_call: TRBV27

cdr3_aa: AWRVRGEVTDTQY
d_call: -
clone_size: -
j_call: TRBJ2-3
v_call: TRBV30

cdr3_aa: ASSYSAGGFTDTQY
d_call: TRBD2
clone_size: -
j_call: TRBJ2-3
v_call: TRBV6-5

cdr3_aa: ASSPNPRGADTQY
d_call: -
clone_size: once
j_call: TRBJ2-3
v_call: TRBV6-5

cdr3_aa: ASGVDHPGTISYNEQF
d_call: -
clone_size: -
j_call: TRBJ2-1
v_call: TRBV27

cdr3_aa: ASSQGTGYDSPLH
d_call: -
clone_size: -
j_call: TRBJ1-6
v_call: TRBV4-3

cdr3_aa: ASSYEMAYNEQF
d_call: -
clone_size: -
j_call: TRBJ2-1
v_call: TRBV6-5

cdr3_aa: ASSVGHSGTGGYRNTEAF
d_call: TRBD1
clone_size: -
j_call: TRBJ1-1
v_call: TRBV9

cdr3_aa: ASSDRQATFNYGYT
d_call: -
clone_size: -
j_call: TRBJ1-2
v_call: TRBV6-1

cdr3_aa: ASSGVSGNGNTIY
d_call: -
clone_size: few
j_call: TRBJ1-3
v_call: TRBV6-6